This T cell receptor (beta chain) is drawn from a study of graft-versus-host responses after intestinal transplantation. General study results and limits: Among recipient marrow samples, GvH clones were found; some appeared first in ileum or blood.

CDR3 length: 14 residues. CDR1 is SNHLY, CDR2 FYNNEI, per germline. V was shortened by 6 bases and J by 6 bases, with 12 bases between the two germline ends. Points on this clone: Antigen unknown.

Method: immunoSEQ multiplex PCR; TCRdb's copy keeps in-frame clones and lacks some. In the table there are some 97,000 clones, roughly 87% of which are singletons. The sequence came from a human donor who was the organ donor for an intestinal transplant. The sequencing here drew on unstimulated CD4+ T cells sorted from spleen or lymph node cells, taken before transplant. The rearrangement uses TRBV2 and TRBJ1-6, with D maybe TRBD1 (5 bases). The CDR3 region is CASRIDSPNSPLHF. The CDR3 bases are TGTGCCAGCAGGATTGACAGCCCTAATTCACCCCTCCACTTT.